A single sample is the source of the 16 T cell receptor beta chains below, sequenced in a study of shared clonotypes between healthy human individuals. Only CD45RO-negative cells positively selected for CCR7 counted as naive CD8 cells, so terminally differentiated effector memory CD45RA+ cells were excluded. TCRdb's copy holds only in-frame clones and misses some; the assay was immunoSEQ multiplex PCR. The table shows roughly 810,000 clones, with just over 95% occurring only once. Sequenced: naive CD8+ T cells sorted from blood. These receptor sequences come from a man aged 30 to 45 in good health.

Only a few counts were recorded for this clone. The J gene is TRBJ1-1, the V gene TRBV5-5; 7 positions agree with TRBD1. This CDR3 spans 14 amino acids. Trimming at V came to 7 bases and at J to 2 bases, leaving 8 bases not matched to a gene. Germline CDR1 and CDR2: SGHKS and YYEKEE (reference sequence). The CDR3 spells CASGRQGTNTEAFF. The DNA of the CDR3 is TGTGCCAGCGGGAGACAGGGAACCAACACTGAAGCTTTCTTT.

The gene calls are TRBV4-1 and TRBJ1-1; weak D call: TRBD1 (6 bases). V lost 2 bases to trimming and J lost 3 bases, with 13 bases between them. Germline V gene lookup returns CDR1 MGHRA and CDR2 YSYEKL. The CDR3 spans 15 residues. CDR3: CASSQRVQGDTEAFF. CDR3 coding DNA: TGCGCCAGCAGCCAAAGGGTACAGGGTGACACTGAAGCTTTCTTT.

The CDR3 loop reads CATSENPGVRAYEQYF. The CDR3 coding sequence is TGTGCCACCAGCGAAAACCCAGGGGTTAGGGCGTACGAGCAGTACTTC. The chain has TRBV15 and TRBJ2-7, with D maybe TRBD1 (6 bases). The CDR3 spans 16 residues. Deletions cut 5 bases from V and 4 bases from J, with 21 bases between. Germline CDR1 reads LNHNV; CDR2 reads YYDKDF (reference sequence).

The CDR3: CASVQGAYEQYF. The CDR3 DNA reads as TGTGCCAGCGTACAGGGGGCCTACGAGCAGTACTTC. The chain couples TRBV28 to TRBJ2-7; 8 nucleotides agree with TRBD1. From germline, CDR1 is MDHEN and CDR2 SYDVKM. V shed 8 bases, J shed 2 bases, and the junction held 2 bases outside the gene matches. The length of the CDR3 is 12 residues.

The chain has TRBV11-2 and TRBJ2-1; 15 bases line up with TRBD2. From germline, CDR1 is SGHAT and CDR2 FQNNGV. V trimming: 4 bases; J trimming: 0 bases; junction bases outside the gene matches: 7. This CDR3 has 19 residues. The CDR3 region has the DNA TGTGCCAGCAGCTGGCCGGGACTAGCGGGAGGAAGCTCCTACAATGAGCAGTTCTTC. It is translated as CASSWPGLAGGSSYNEQFF.

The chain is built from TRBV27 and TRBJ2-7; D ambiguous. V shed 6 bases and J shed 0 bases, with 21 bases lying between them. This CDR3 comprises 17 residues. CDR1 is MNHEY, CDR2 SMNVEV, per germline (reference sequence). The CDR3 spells CASSRYYRSSSSYEQYF. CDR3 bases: TGTGCCAGCAGCCGATATTACCGGTCGTCAAGCTCCTACGAGCAGTACTTC.

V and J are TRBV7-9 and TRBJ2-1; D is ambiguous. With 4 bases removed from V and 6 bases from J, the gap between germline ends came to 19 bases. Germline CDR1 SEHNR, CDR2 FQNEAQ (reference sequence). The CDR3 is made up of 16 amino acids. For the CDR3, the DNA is TGTGCCAGCAGCTCTGGCTTGGCTAGTCCCCCCAATGAGCAGTTCTTC. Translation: CASSSGLASPPNEQFF. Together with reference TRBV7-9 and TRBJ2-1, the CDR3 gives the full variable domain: DTGVSQNPRHKITKRGQNVTFRCDPISEHNRLYWYRQTLGQGPEFLTYFQNEAQLEKSRLLSDRFSAERPKGSFSTLEIQRTEQGDSAMYLCASSSGLASPPNEQFFGPGTRLTVL.

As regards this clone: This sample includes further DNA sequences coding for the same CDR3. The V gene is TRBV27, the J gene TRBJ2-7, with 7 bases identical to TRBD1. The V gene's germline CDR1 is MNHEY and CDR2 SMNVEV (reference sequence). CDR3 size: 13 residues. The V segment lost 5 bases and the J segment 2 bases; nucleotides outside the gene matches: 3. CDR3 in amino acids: CASSPGTAYEQYF. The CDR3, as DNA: TGTGCCAGCAGTCCCGGGACAGCCTACGAGCAGTACTTC.

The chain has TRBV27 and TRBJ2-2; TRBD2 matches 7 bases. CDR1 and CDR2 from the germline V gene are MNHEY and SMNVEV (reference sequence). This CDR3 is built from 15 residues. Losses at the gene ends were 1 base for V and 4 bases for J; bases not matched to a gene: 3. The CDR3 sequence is CASSLYAGATGELFF. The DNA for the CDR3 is TGTGCCAGCAGTTTATACGCGGGAGCCACCGGGGAGCTGTTTTTT.

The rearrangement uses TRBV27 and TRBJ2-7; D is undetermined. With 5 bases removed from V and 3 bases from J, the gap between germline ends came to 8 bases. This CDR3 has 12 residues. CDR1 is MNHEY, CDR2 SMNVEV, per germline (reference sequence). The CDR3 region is CASSRFGYEQYF. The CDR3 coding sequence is TGTGCCAGCAGTCGCTTTGGCTACGAGCAGTACTTC.

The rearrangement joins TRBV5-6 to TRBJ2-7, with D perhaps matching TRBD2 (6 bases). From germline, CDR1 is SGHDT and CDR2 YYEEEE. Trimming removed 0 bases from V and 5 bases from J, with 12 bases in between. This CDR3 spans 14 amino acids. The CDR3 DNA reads TGTGCCAGCAGCTTGGTAACAATAGCGGACGAGCAGTACTTC. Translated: CASSLVTIADEQYF. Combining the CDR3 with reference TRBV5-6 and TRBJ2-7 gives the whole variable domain DAGVTQSPTHLIKTRGQQVTLRCSPKSGHDTVSWYQQALGQGPQFIFQYYEEEERQRGNFPDRFSGHQFPNYSSELNVNALLLGDSALYLCASSLVTIADEQYFGPGTRLTVT.

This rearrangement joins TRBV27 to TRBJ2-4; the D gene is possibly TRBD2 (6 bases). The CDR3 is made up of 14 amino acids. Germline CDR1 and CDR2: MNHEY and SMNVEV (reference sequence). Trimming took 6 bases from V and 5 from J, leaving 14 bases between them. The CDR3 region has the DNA TGTGCCAGCAGACCCCTCGGGGAGGAAAACATTCAGTACTTC. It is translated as CASRPLGEENIQYF.

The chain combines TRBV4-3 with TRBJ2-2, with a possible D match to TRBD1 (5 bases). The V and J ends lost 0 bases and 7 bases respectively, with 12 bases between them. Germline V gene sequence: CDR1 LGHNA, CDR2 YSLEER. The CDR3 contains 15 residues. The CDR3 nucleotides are TGCGCCAGCAGCCAAGATCGGCAGGGCTACGGGGAGCTGTTTTTT. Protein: CASSQDRQGYGELFF.

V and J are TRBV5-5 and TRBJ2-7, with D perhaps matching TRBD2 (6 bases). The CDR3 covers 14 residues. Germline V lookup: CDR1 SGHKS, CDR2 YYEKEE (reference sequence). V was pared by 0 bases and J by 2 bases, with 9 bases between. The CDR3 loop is CASSLVRGTYEQYF. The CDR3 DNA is TGTGCCAGCAGCTTGGTCCGGGGGACCTACGAGCAGTACTTC. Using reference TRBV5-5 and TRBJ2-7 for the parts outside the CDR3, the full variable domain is DAGVTQSPTHLIKTRGQQVTLRCSPISGHKSVSWYQQVLGQGPQFIFQYYEKEERGRGNFPDRFSARQFPNYSSELNVNALLLGDSALYLCASSLVRGTYEQYFGPGTRLTVT.

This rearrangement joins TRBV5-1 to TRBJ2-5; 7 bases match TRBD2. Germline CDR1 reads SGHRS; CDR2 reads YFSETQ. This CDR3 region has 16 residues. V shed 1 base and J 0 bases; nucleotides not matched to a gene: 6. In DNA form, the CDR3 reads TGCGCCAGCAGCTTGCTTAGCGGGCCGAACCAAGAGACCCAGTACTTC. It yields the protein CASSLLSGPNQETQYF.

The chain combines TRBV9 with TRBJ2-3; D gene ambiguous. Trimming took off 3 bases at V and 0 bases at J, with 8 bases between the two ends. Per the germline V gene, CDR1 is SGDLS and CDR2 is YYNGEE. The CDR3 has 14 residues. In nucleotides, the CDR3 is TGTGCCAGCAGCGCCGACACTAGCACAGATACGCAGTATTTT. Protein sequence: CASSADTSTDTQYF.